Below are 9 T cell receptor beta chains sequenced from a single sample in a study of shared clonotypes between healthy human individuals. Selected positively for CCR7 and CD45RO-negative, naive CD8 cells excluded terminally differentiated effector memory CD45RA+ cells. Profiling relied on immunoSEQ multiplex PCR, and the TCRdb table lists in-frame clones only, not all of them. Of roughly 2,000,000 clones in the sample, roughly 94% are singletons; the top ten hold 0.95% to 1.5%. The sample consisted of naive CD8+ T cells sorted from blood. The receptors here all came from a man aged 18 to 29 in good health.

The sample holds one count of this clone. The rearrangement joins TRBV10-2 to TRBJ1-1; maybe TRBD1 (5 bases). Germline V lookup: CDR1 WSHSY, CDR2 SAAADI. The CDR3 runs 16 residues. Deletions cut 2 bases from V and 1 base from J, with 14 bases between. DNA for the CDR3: TGCGCCAGCAGTGAGGTTCCAGACAGCCCGAACACTGAAGCTTTCTTT. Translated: CASSEVPDSPNTEAFF.

This chain's CDR3 is CASSPGTSVPNEQFF. The DNA of the CDR3 is TGTGCCAGCAGTCCCGGGACTAGCGTCCCCAATGAGCAGTTCTTC. The chain links TRBV7-3 to TRBJ2-1; 10 bases line up with TRBD2. V lost 6 bases, J lost 6 bases, and 8 bases stayed unmatched. This CDR3 contains 15 residues. Germline V CDR1 and CDR2: SGHTA, FQGTGA.

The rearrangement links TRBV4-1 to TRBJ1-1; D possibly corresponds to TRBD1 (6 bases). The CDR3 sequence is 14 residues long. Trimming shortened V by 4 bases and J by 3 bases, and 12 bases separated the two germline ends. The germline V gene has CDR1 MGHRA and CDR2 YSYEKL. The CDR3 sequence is CASSRQQGDTEAFF. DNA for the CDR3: TGCGCCAGCAGCCGGCAACAGGGTGACACTGAAGCTTTCTTT.

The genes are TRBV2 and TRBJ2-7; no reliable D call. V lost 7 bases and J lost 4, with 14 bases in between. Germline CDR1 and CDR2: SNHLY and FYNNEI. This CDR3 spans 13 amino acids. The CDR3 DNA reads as TGTGCCAGCAAAGACGGCCTCCGGTACGAGCAGTACTTC. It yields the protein CASKDGLRYEQYF.

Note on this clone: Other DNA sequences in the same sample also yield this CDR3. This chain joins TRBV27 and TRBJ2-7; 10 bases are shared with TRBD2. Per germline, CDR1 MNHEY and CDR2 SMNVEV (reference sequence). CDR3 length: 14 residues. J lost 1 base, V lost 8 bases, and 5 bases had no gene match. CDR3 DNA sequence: TGTGCCAGCCGAGGACTAGCGGATTCCTACGAGCAGTACTTC. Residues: CASRGLADSYEQYF.

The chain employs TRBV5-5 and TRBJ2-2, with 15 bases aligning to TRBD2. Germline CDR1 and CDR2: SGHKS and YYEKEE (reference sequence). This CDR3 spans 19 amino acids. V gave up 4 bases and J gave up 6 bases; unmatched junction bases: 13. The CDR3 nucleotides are TGTGCCAGCAGCACTAGGACTAGCGGGAGGGCCGGGCACGCCGGGGAGCTGTTTTTT. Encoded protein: CASSTRTSGRAGHAGELFF. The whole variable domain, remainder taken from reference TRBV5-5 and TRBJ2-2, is DAGVTQSPTHLIKTRGQQVTLRCSPISGHKSVSWYQQVLGQGPQFIFQYYEKEERGRGNFPDRFSARQFPNYSSELNVNALLLGDSALYLCASSTRTSGRAGHAGELFFGEGSRLTVL.

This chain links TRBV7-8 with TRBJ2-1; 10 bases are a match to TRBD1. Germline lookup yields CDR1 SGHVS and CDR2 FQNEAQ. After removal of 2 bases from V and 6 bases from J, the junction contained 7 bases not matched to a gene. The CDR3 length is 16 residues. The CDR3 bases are TGTGCCAGCAGCTTAAGCGGGACAGGGGAGTCCAATGAGCAGTTCTTC. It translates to CASSLSGTGESNEQFF.

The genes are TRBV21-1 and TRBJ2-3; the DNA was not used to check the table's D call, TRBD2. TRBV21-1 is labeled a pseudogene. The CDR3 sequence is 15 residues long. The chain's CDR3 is CASSKDAGSTDTQYF. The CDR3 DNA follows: TGTGCCAGCAGCAAAGATGCGGGAAGCACAGATACGCAGTATTTT.

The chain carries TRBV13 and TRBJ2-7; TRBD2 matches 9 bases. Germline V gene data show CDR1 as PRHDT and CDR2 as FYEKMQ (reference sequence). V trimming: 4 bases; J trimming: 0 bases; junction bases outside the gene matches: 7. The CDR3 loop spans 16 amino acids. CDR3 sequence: CASSSRGSGSSYEQYF. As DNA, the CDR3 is TGTGCCAGCAGCTCCCGGGGTAGCGGGAGCTCCTACGAGCAGTACTTC.